The 18 T cell receptor beta chains below were found in one sample sequenced in a study of T cell responses to AZD1222 COVID-19 vaccine (dated by TCRdb to the early 2020s). The time point label, read with the paper, signifies: baseline before first vaccination. The library was made by the immunoSEQ multiplex PCR assay. Held by TCRdb, this immuneACCESS table contains in-frame sequences only and omits some clones. Under half of the omission traces to an unresolved V gene where checked; the cause of the rest is unknown. The sample has about 70,000 clones on record, 85% of them singletons. Clones ranked in the top ten supply roughly 20% of the sample. The sequencing used peripheral blood, collected on day 0 of AZD1222 vaccination. The receptors here all came from an adult in good health.

This chain uses TRBV5-1 with TRBJ1-2, with D tentatively TRBD1 (5 bases). Trimming pared 5 bases from V and 0 bases from J, leaving 8 bases between. This CDR3 comprises 13 residues. CDR1 and CDR2 (germline): SGHRS, YFSETQ. This chain's CDR3 is CASRDNTNYGYTF. In DNA form, the CDR3 reads TGCGCCAGCAGGGACAACACTAACTATGGCTACACCTTC.

V gene TRBV5-1 combines with J gene TRBJ1-1; D may be TRBD1 (5 bases). V lost 1 base to trimming and J lost 4 bases, with 14 bases between them. Germline CDR1 and CDR2: SGHRS and YFSETQ. There are 15 residues in the CDR3. The CDR3 DNA reads as TGCGCCAGCAGCTTGAGGCAGGGATTAGGCACTGAAGCTTTCTTT. Its translation: CASSLRQGLGTEAFF. The entire variable domain, with the rest obtained from reference TRBV5-1 and TRBJ1-1, is as follows: KAGVTQTPRYLIKTRGQQVTLSCSPISGHRSVSWYQQTPGQGLQFLFEYFSETQRNKGNFPGRFSGRQFSNSRSEMNVSTLELGDSALYLCASSLRQGLGTEAFFGQGTRLTVV.

The chain carries TRBV15 and TRBJ2-3; 9 bases match TRBD2. This CDR3 comprises 15 residues. The V gene end was trimmed by 5 bases and the J gene end by 1 base; junction bases not matched to a gene: 4. Germline V gene data show CDR1 as LNHNV and CDR2 as YYDKDF (reference sequence). The CDR3 nucleotides read TGTGCCACCAGCGAACGCGGGGGGGGCACAGATACGCAGTATTTT. It is translated as CATSERGGGTDTQYF.

The chain joins TRBV27 to TRBJ2-1, with D perhaps matching TRBD2 (5 bases). V dropped 3 bases and J dropped 14 bases, with 17 bases sitting between them. CDR3 length equals 13 residues. Germline V gene lookup returns CDR1 MNHEY and CDR2 SMNVEV (reference sequence). CDR3 sequence (DNA): TGTGCCAGCAGTTTCCGACCCGGGATCCTTGAGTTCTTC. It specifies CASSFRPGILEFF.

This clone was observed a single time. The V call is TRBV11-1, the J call TRBJ1-1; tentative D call: TRBD1 (6 bases). This CDR3 has 14 residues. Germline V CDR1 and CDR2: SGHAT, FQDESV (reference sequence). Between the trimmed V and J ends, which lost 7 bases and 1 base, there was a span of 13 bases. CDR3 nucleotides: TGTGCCAGCACCTCATTACAGGGGAACACTGAAGCTTTCTTT. Translation: CASTSLQGNTEAFF.

The chain joins TRBV5-1 to TRBJ1-2; D is unresolved. Germline CDR1 reads SGHRS; CDR2 reads YFSETQ. This CDR3 has 14 residues. V was clipped by 3 bases and J by 4 bases, with 13 bases between them. In DNA form, the CDR3 reads TGCGCCAGCAGCTCCTCGGGAGGGTCCTATGGCTACACCTTC. The encoded protein is CASSSSGGSYGYTF.

The chain employs TRBV12-3 or TRBV12-4 and TRBJ1-2; 7 bases are shared with TRBD1. Unmatched junction bases numbered 9, after V lost 6 bases and J lost 14 bases. The CDR3 is made up of 11 amino acids. The CDR3 sequence: CASSTPGQETF. The CDR3 region has the DNA TGTGCCAGCAGCACCCCCGGACAGGAGACCTTC.

The chain employs TRBV2 and TRBJ1-5, with D possibly matching TRBD1 (6 bases). V lost 8 bases to trimming and J lost 6 bases, with 17 bases between them. Germline CDR1 and CDR2: SNHLY and FYNNEI. This CDR3 contains 14 residues. DNA of the CDR3: TGTGCCAGCCATACTCAGGGGAAGGGTCAGCCCCAGCATTTT. Its translation is CASHTQGKGQPQHF.

This chain connects TRBV29-1 to TRBJ2-7, with 7 bases fitting TRBD2. V was pared by 4 bases and J by 3 bases, with 9 bases of the junction left unmatched. This CDR3 is built from 14 residues. CDR1 and CDR2 (germline): SQVTM, ANQGSEA. CDR3 DNA: TGCAGCGTTGCGAAGCGGGACGGAGGCTACGAGCAGTACTTC. It is translated as CSVAKRDGGYEQYF.

This clone was observed a few times. J is TRBJ1-2 and V is TRBV7-2, with 9 nucleotides matching TRBD1. There are 14 residues in the CDR3. V shed 4 bases and J 6 bases; nucleotides not matched to a gene: 6. Germline V CDR1 and CDR2: SGHTA, FQGNSA. The CDR3 DNA reads TGTGCCAGCAGCTCGGGACAGGGAGTCAATGGCTACACCTTC. Translating gives CASSSGQGVNGYTF.

The CDR3 loop is CASSLAPSSGNTIYF. DNA for the CDR3: TGTGCCAGCAGCTTGGCCCCCAGCTCTGGAAACACCATATATTTT. V gene TRBV5-6 combines with J gene TRBJ1-3, with no clear D. Per germline, CDR1 SGHDT and CDR2 YYEEEE. V lost 0 bases and J 0 bases, leaving 7 bases between the germline ends. CDR3 length: 15 amino acids.

V usage is TRBV24-1 and J usage is TRBJ2-2; 8 positions match TRBD2. The CDR3 contains 18 residues. Germline CDR1 is KGHDR and CDR2 is SFDVKD. With V trimmed by 9 bases and J by 0 bases, 14 bases remained unmatched. The CDR3 bases are TGTGCCACCTTCCCCTGGAGTAGCGGGACCGCGAACACCGGGGAGCTGTTTTTT. It yields the protein CATFPWSSGTANTGELFF.

V gene TRBV4-1 combines with J gene TRBJ1-5, with TRBD1 as a possible D gene (5 bases). The CDR3 runs to 16 residues. Germline V gene data show CDR1 as MGHRA and CDR2 as YSYEKL. V lost 1 base and J lost 5, with 15 bases in between. CDR3 region: CASSQGDPRGHQPQHF. CDR3 DNA sequence: TGCGCCAGCAGCCAAGGGGACCCCCGAGGACATCAGCCCCAGCATTTT.

The genes are TRBV7-9 and TRBJ2-5; weak D call: TRBD2 (5 bases). Germline CDR1 and CDR2: SEHNR and FQNEAQ (reference sequence). The CDR3 length is 14 residues. Trimming cost V 6 bases and J 2 bases, with 13 bases left between them. CDR3 sequence: CASRPVTGQETQYF. The CDR3 DNA reads TGTGCCAGCAGGCCCGTGACGGGACAAGAGACCCAGTACTTC.

This chain connects TRBV9 to TRBJ2-3, with D possibly being TRBD1 or TRBD2 (5 bases each). Germline V gene lookup returns CDR1 SGDLS and CDR2 YYNGEE. The V end was cut by 3 bases, the J end by 5 bases, with 10 bases between. This CDR3 spans 13 amino acids. The CDR3, as DNA: TGTGCCAGCAGCGCCATGAGGGGAGATACGCAGTATTTT. Translating gives CASSAMRGDTQYF.

The chain employs TRBV9 and TRBJ1-2, with D perhaps TRBD1 (6 bases). Between the trimmed V and J ends, which lost 7 bases and 8 bases, there was a span of 18 bases. The CDR3 runs 13 residues. The germline V gene encodes CDR1 SGDLS and CDR2 YYNGEE. For the CDR3, the DNA is TGTGCCAGCTCCCCGGGGGCCCTATGGGGCTACACCTTC. This encodes CASSPGALWGYTF.

This CDR3 reads CASSHLQVAEAFF. In DNA form, the CDR3 reads TGTGCCAGCAGTCACCTACAGGTGGCTGAAGCTTTCTTT. The V call is TRBV6-6, the J call TRBJ1-1; perhaps TRBD1 as D (5 bases). Trimming shortened V by 5 bases and J by 6 bases, and 13 bases separated the two germline ends. Germline V CDR1 and CDR2: MNHNY, SVGAGI (reference sequence). This CDR3 spans 13 amino acids.

This chain joins TRBV30 and TRBJ1-2; D may be TRBD1 (6 bases). Germline V CDR1 and CDR2: GTSNPN, SVGIG (reference sequence). The CDR3 spans 16 residues. V was pared by 5 bases and J by 0 bases, with 19 bases between. CDR3 sequence reads: CAWGASGDRANYGYTF. The CDR3 DNA follows: TGTGCCTGGGGTGCTTCAGGGGACCGAGCTAACTATGGCTACACCTTC. Full variable domain (remainder filled in from reference TRBV30 and TRBJ1-2): SQTIHQWPATLVQPVGSPLSLECTVEGTSNPNLYWYRQAAGRGLQLLFYSVGIGQISSEVPQNLSASRPQDRQFILSSKKLLLSDSGFYLCAWGASGDRANYGYTFGSGTRLTVV.